This passage covers 4 T cell receptor beta chains from one sample sequenced in a study of OX40 agonist ivuxolimab in advanced cancers. The table came from immunoSEQ multiplex PCR; TCRdb's copy has only in-frame clones and leaves some out. Among 65,000 or so clones, around 83% were seen once, and the ten largest hold roughly 5.1%. The sequenced sample was CD4+ or CD8+ T cells sorted from blood, obtained in a trial of the OX40 agonist ivuxolimab. The receptors stem from an adult with an advanced solid tumor such as melanoma, head and neck, liver or kidney cancer.

V and J are TRBV10-3 and TRBJ2-5; D perhaps matches TRBD2 (6 bases). Trimming cost V 8 bases and J 4 bases, with 14 bases left between them. Germline CDR1 ENHRY, CDR2 SYGVKD. The CDR3 is 13 residues long. CDR3 in amino acids: CAIYSGRGETQYF. CDR3 coding DNA: TGTGCCATCTACTCAGGGCGGGGAGAGACCCAGTACTTC.

The rearrangement uses TRBV27 and TRBJ2-1; D perhaps matches TRBD1 (6 bases). With 3 bases removed from V and 9 bases from J, the gap between germline ends came to 15 bases. Germline-derived CDR1 and CDR2 are MNHEY and SMNVEV (reference sequence). The CDR3 runs to 14 residues. The CDR3 nucleotides read TGTGCCAGCAGTTTGGGGACAAGAACAATTGAGCAGTTCTTC. It encodes CASSLGTRTIEQFF.

The genes are TRBV29-1 and TRBJ2-4, with a weak D call TRBD2 (6 bases). The germline CDR1 and CDR2 sequences are SQVTM and ANQGSEA. The germline V and J ends were trimmed by 2 bases and 5 bases, with 10 bases remaining between them. There are 13 residues in the CDR3. CDR3: CSVESGTQNIQYF. For the CDR3, the DNA is TGCAGCGTTGAATCCGGGACTCAAAACATTCAGTACTTC. Filled out from reference TRBV29-1 and TRBJ2-4, the complete variable domain reads SAVISQKPSRDICQRGTSLTIQCQVDSQVTMMFWYRQQPGQSLTLIATANQGSEATYESGFVIDKFPISRPNLTFSTLTVSNMSPEDSSIYLCSVESGTQNIQYFGAGTRLSVL.

Written as DNA, the CDR3 is TGTGCCAGCAGCTCGACAGCCTCTGGAAACACCATATATTTT. It yields the protein CASSSTASGNTIYF. The chain recombines TRBV7-3 with TRBJ1-3, with a weak D call TRBD1 (5 bases). Germline values: CDR1 SGHTA, CDR2 FQGTGA. The CDR3 runs to 14 residues. Trimming removed 4 bases from V and 0 bases from J, with 7 bases in between.